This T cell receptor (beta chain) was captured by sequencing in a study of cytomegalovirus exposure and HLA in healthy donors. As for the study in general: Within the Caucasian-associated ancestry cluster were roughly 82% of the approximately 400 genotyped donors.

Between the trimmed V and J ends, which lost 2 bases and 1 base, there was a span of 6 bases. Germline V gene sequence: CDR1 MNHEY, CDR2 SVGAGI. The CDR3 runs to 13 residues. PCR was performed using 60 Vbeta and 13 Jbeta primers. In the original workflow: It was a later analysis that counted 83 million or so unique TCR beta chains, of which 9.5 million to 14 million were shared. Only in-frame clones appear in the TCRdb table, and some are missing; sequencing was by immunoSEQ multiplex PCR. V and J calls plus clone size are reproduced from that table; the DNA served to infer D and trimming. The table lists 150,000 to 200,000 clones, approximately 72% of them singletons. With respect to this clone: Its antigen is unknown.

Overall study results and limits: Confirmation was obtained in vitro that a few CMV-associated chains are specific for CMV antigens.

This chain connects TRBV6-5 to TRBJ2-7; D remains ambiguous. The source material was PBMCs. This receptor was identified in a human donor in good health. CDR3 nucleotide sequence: TGTGCCAGCAGTTACACGGAGTCCTACGAGCAGTACTTC. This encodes CASSYTESYEQYF.